This T cell receptor (beta chain) comes out of a study of regulatory T cells in long-lasting Graves disease (dated by TCRdb to the early 2020s). At the level of the whole study: Newly diagnosed Graves' disease patients had taken antithyroid drugs for less than 3 months. A total of around 33 samples were covered by TCR sequencing, comprising approximately 13 persistent and approximately 20 newly diagnosed Graves' disease patients. The study was conducted in China and was registered as a clinical trial. Peripheral blood TCR sequencing and RNA sequencing compared persistent Graves' disease patients with newly diagnosed Graves' disease patients.

In this sample, this clonotype turned up a few times. Its antigen remains unidentified. Base qualities are not at hand, and no much larger clone is one base apart. Sample time point, as interpreted from the label and publication: newly diagnosed GD, antithyroid drugs for less than 3 months. For both TCR sequencing and RNA sequencing, RNA was extracted from PBMCs using TRIzol. Graves' disease was diagnosed according to American Thyroid Association guidelines. The patients came from an endocrinology department in Xi'an, China. Each patient gave about 10 milliliters of peripheral blood, collected in an EDTA anticoagulant tube. Ficoll Paque Plus density gradient separation was used to isolate PBMCs, and no further T cell sorting was performed. An Agilent 2100 Bioanalyzer and agarose gel were used to assess RNA quality, and a NanoDrop 2000 was used to measure RNA concentration. Study-level results and caveats: Compared with newly diagnosed patients, patients with persistent Graves' disease had lower TCR Shannon entropy and fewer highly expanded clones, which suggests clonal expansion. Because the primary lesion, thyroid tissue, could not be accessed, the study looked at peripheral blood alone. The small sample size was acknowledged by the authors as a limitation that may reduce accuracy. Sequencing and analysis were limited to the TCR beta chain. More public clonotypes were shared among persistent patients (roughly 2,700) than among newly diagnosed patients (966). Preferential use of TRBV28, TRBJ1-2 and TRBJ2-5 was observed in persistent disease, whereas TRBV20-1 and TRBJ2-1 were favored in newly diagnosed disease.

The library relied on multiplex PCR. The reads were generated on an Illumina HiSeq 4000. CDR3 regions were amplified by Arm-PCR with iRepertoire HTBI primers to construct TCR beta libraries. Gel purification was performed on PCR products prior to sequencing. The paper's data handling went like this. Across samples, 60 to 80 TRBV and 13 to 15 TRBJ segments were identified and used for gene usage analysis of CDR3 amino acid clonotypes. COPE and FqMerger were used to merge filtered high-quality paired reads into contigs. BLAST was used to align contigs to IMGT TRBV, TRBD and TRBJ reference genes, and CDR3 was defined according to IMGT. Any clonotype with a frequency above 0.1% was classified as a highly expanded clone. Shannon entropy served as the measure of repertoire diversity, while the Gini coefficient captured V-J evenness. Clonotypes shared by more than one individual were considered public. The public reads were reanalyzed by TCRdb: fastp trimming at Q25, MiXCR alignment, in-frame beta chains only. For every CDR3 protein sequence, its rows merge into one entry that carries the most common genes and DNA. In this record, the V and J calls reflect TCRdb's handling and not the investigators' own analysis. The sample profile shows a few hundred thousand distinct CDR3 sequences; 13% of them were found once. The biggest ten clones account for more than 8.5% of the sample.

CDR1 and CDR2 are read off the germline V gene (reference sequence) as DFQATT and SNEGSKA. The V end gives up 0 bases and the J end 0 bases, leaving 9 bases in the junction not matched to a gene. The CDR3, from cysteine to phenylalanine, totals 18 residues. Of all the DNA, just the CDR3 is kept, 54 bases in frame from base 1. The data also belong to a second study, concerning T cells in Graves' hyperthyroidism and ophthalmopathy. As noted in the second study: Stable Graves' hyperthyroidism was defined as no progression to ophthalmopathy during 18 months of follow-up. The hyperthyroidism patients were between 18 and 65 years old and newly diagnosed, with a disease duration of less than 2 months. Any patient with an uncontrolled infection, another autoimmune disease, pregnancy or lactation was excluded. Diagnoses were established on the basis of clinical symptoms, serum thyroxine and TRAb, thyroid ultrasound, and orbital computed tomography. For the first round of RT-PCR on the TCR CDR3, the HTBI primer set was used together with the Qiagen OneStep RT-PCR kit. Most expanded thyroid clonotypes (frequency above 0.001) were also detected in blood, suggesting blood repertoires may reflect thyroid immune responses. Ophthalmopathy was separated from stable hyperthyroidism by a 13 V-J signature model, with over 85% sensitivity and 81% to 82% specificity obtained in cross-validation and 80%/75% obtained in testing. In validation, the model predicted progression to ophthalmopathy with approximately 70% sensitivity and about 73% specificity, a median of about 6.7 months before onset. A discovery cohort of approximately 100 patients, roughly 40 with Graves' ophthalmopathy and about 60 with stable Graves' hyperthyroidism, was used to find distinguishing TCR V-J signatures. Whether ophthalmopathy could be predicted prospectively was tested in an independent validation cohort made up of 18 to 20 hyperthyroidism patients plus 17 patients who later progressed to ophthalmopathy. The 100 or so discovery patients were randomly divided into training and test sets at a 7:3 ratio. In several Graves' hyperthyroidism patients, the study also compared T-cell repertoires from thyroid tissue with T-cell repertoires from blood. After sampling, hyperthyroidism patients received methimazole starting at 30 mg daily, and ophthalmopathy patients received high-dose intravenous methylprednisolone. Libraries were constructed in a second round of multiplex PCR, after which size selection and purification were carried out. Libraries were sequenced paired-end with 100 bp reads on an Illumina HiSeq2000. SOAPnuke was used to process the raw data, throwing out any read that contained adapters or uncalled bases, had a mean Phred below 15, or lacked an exact constant-primer or identifier match. High-quality paired reads were merged with COPE v1.2.5, and unique nucleotide sequences were defined as clonotypes. Clonotypes were aligned to IMGT TRBV, TRBD and TRBJ reference segments using MiTCR v1.1. Only V-J combinations with frequency above 0.0001, covering about 99% of repertoires, were analysed. A TCS score was defined as the ratio of F50 (clonal expansion) to E x V (chaos), with BLOSUM62-based TCRdist applied between CDR3 peptides within each V-J. Welch's t-statistics and random forest reduced 500 to 650 V-J features to roughly 13, which were used in a naive Bayes classifier (R e1071). No statistical method was used to set the sample size in advance, and investigators knew the group allocation. The paper describes TCR Vbeta CDR3 sequencing of 120 to 150 peripheral blood samples, made up of roughly 40 ophthalmopathy patients, 70 to 75 hyperthyroidism patients and 17 progressor patients.

The TCR originated in a man aged 25-45 years with Graves disease. Donor details come from another sample of the same person, matched by shared clones. This material consisted of peripheral blood mononuclear cells (PBMCs), taken at new diagnosis, from a patient treated with antithyroid drugs. The sequence is built from TRBV20-1 and TRBJ2-2, and 8 bases in between align with TRBD2. CDR3 sequence: CSARDPGSGVANTGELFF. The base sequence is TGCAGTGCTAGAGATCCGGGTAGCGGGGTCGCGAACACCGGGGAGCTGTTTTTT.